This T cell receptor (beta chain) is drawn from a study of beta chain features in type 1 diabetes. The study's findings and limits: All four CD4+ subsets from Type 1 diabetes patients carried moderately but significantly shorter TCRB CDR3s.

Note on this clone: What it recognizes is unknown.

Sequenced material consisted of expressed TCRB transcripts (all of the isolated RNA was reverse transcribed). The protocol was immunoSEQ multiplex PCR, while the TCRdb copy is restricted to in-frame clones and leaves out a portion. The sample consists of around 330,000 clones, roughly 9.6% of them appearing once. The length of the CDR3 is 14 residues. CDR1 and CDR2 from the germline V gene are SGHTA and FQGNSA. With V trimmed by 4 bases and J by 2 bases, 3 bases remained unmatched. The J gene is TRBJ2-3, the V gene TRBV7-2; the match to TRBD1 covers 7 bases. The material sequenced was naive CD4+ T cells from blood. This receptor was taken from a woman in her twenties or thirties in good health. CDR3 sequence reads: CASSWDSHTDTQYF. CDR3 in DNA: TGTGCCAGCAGCTGGGACAGTCACACAGATACGCAGTATTTT.